This T cell receptor beta chain was captured in a study of T cells in Graves' hyperthyroidism and ophthalmopathy. Study as a whole: Peripheral blood was taken when the disease was first diagnosed, before any treatment began. Study findings and constraints: In simple terms, a model built on 13 V-J features told ophthalmopathy apart from stable hyperthyroidism.

TCR beta CDR3 regions were amplified from RNA transcripts. With the HTBI primer set, the TCR CDR3 went through a first round of RT-PCR. TCRdb redid the calling of the multiplex PCR reads with MiXCR, one entry per CDR3 protein. Of under 650,000 distinct CDR3 sequences in the sample, 15% to 20% were seen once. This clonotype has a count of ten or more. Its target is unknown. The length of the CDR3 is 16 residues. Losses at the gene ends were 3 bases for V and 5 bases for J; bases not matched to a gene: 8. Germline CDR1 reads SGHTA; CDR2 reads FQGNSA. This clonotype was obtained from a woman in her 30s with Graves' hyperthyroidism. Material: blood. The chain combines TRBV7-2 with TRBJ2-1, with 9 bases fitting TRBD1. The CDR3 coding sequence is TGTGCCAGCAGCTTTCAGGGGACAGGGATCAACAATGAGCAGTTCTTC. Translation gives CASSFQGTGINNEQFF.